This T cell receptor (beta chain) comes out of a study of PD-1 blockade in classical Hodgkin lymphoma. The method was immunoSEQ multiplex PCR; TCRdb's version includes in-frame clones alone and lacks a portion of them. This table holds about 25,000 clones, around 68% found once. Regarding this clone: Its matching antigen is unknown.

Study-level points and caveats: Patients who responded completely had about the same baseline diversity as newly diagnosed patients. In CD4+ cells, TCR diversity went up significantly by C4D1, but in CD8+ cells it did not.

The time point here: cycle 4 day 1 (C4D1), after 5 to 7 weeks of nivolumab. With no exception, relapse followed autologous stem cell transplantation in all patients, and brentuximab vedotin exposure varied. The CDR3 is 17 amino acids. V lost 4 bases and J 0 bases, leaving 20 bases between the germline ends. Germline values: CDR1 SGHRS, CDR2 YFSETQ. The chain couples TRBV5-1 to TRBJ2-7, with unresolved D. The sample was peripheral blood mononuclear cells (PBMCs), taken before the fourth cycle of nivolumab. The sequence was collected from a human donor with classical Hodgkin lymphoma. The CDR3, as DNA: TGCGCCAGCAGCGAGCCGACGTCTAGAAAAAACTCCTACGAGCAGTACTTC. The encoded protein is CASSEPTSRKNSYEQYF.